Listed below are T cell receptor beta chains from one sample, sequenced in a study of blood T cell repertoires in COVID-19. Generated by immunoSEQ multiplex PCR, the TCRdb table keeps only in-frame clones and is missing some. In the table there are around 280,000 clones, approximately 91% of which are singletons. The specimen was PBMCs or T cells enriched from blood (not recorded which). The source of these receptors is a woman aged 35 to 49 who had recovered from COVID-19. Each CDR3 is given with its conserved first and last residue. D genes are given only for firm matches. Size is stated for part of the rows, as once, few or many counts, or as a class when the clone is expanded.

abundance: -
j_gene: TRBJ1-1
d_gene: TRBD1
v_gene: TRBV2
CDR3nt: TGTGCCAGCAGGGACAGGGATTATAAAGCTTTCTTT
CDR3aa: CASRDRDYKAFF

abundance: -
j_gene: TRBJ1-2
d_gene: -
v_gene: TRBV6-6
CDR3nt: TGTGCCAGCACCGCGCAGGGCTATGGCTACACCTTC
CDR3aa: CASTAQGYGYTF

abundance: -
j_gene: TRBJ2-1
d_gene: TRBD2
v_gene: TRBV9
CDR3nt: TGTGCCAGCAGCGCTCTAGCGGGAGGCCAATACAATGAGCAGTTCTTC
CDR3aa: CASSALAGGQYNEQFF

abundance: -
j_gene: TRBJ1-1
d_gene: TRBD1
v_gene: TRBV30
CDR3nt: TGTGCCTGGAGTGCCTACACAGGGGAGAATAGTGGCACTGAAGCTTTCTTT
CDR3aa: CAWSAYTGENSGTEAFF

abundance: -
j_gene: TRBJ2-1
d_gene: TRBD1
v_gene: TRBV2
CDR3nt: TGTGCCTTAGGACAGGGGAGTGTAAATGAGCAGTTCTTC
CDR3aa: CALGQGSVNEQFF

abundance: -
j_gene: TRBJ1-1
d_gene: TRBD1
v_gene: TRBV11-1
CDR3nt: TGTGCCAGCAGCCTATTTACAGGGGCCGTGAACACTGAAGCTTTCTTT
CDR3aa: CASSLFTGAVNTEAFF

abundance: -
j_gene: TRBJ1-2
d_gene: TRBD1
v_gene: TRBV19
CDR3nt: TGTGCCAGTAGTAACAGGGGACTCTATGGCTACACCTTC
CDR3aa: CASSNRGLYGYTF

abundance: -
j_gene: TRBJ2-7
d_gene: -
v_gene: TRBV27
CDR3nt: TGTGCCAGCAGTTTGGATCGGGAGAGCTCCTACGAGCAGTACTTC
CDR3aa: CASSLDRESSYEQYF

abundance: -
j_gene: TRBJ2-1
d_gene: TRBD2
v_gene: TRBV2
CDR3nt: TGTGCCAGCACATTTTCGACTCCGGGGGGAGAGCAGTTCTTC
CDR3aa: CASTFSTPGGEQFF

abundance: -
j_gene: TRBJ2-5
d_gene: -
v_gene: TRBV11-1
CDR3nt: TGTGCCAGCAGCTTAGCGCCTAGGGGAGGTGAGACCCAGTACTTC
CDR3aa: CASSLAPRGGETQYF

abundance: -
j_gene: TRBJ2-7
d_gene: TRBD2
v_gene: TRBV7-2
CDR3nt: TGTGCCAGCAGCTTAGGGGCTAGCGGGAGTTCCTACGAGCAGTACTTC
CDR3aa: CASSLGASGSSYEQYF

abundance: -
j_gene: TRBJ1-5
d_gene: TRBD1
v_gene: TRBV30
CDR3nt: TGTGCCTGGAGCGGGCCCGGGACAGGGAATCAGCCCCAGCATTTT
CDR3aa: CAWSGPGTGNQPQHF

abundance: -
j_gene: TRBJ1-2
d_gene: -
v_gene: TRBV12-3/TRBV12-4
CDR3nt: TGTGCCAGCAGTTTCGTCTCAGATGGCTACACCTTC
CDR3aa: CASSFVSDGYTF

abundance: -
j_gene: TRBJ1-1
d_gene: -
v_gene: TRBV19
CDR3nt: TGTGCCAGTAGTCGGGAGTGGGCTGAAGCTTTCTTT
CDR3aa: CASSREWAEAFF

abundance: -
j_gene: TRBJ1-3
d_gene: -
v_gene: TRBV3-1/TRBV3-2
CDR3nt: TGTGCCACCCGTTCCGGGAACACCATATATTTT
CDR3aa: CATRSGNTIYF

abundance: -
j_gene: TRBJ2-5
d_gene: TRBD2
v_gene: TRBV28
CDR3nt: TGTGCCAGCAGTCCTGGACTAGCGGTGGTGACCCAGTACTTC
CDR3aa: CASSPGLAVVTQYF

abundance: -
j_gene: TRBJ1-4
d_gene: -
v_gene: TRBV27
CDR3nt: TGTGCCAGCAGTTTAAACGGTCTGACTAATGAAAAACTGTTTTTT
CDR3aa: CASSLNGLTNEKLFF

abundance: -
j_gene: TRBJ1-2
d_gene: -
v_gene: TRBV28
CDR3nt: TGTGCCAGCAGTTTTGGCTCAACATATGGCTACACCTTC
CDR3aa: CASSFGSTYGYTF

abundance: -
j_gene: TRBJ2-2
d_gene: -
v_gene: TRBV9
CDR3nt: TGTGCCAGCAGCGTAGGCGCGGACACCGGGGAGCTGTTTTTT
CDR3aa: CASSVGADTGELFF

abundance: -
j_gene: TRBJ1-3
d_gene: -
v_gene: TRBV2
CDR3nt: TGTGCCAGCATTCAGGGCCGCTCTGGAAACACCATATATTTT
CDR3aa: CASIQGRSGNTIYF

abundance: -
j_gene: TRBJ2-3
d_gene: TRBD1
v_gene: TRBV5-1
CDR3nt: TGCGCCAGCACCATGACAGGGGGAGCAGATACGCAGTATTTT
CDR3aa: CASTMTGGADTQYF

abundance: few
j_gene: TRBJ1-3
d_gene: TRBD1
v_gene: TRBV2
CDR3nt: TGTGCCAGCAAGGGGGCGTTGGGAAACACCATATATTTT
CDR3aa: CASKGALGNTIYF

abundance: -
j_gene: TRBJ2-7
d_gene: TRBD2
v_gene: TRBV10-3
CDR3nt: TGTGCCATCAGTGAGGGACTAGCAGGCTACGAGCAGTACTTC
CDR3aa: CAISEGLAGYEQYF

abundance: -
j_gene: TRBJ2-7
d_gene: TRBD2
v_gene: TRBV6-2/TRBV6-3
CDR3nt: TGTGCCAGCAGTTACGGCCCCCTAGCGGGAGCGCCGGGGGAGCAGTACTTC
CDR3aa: CASSYGPLAGAPGEQYF

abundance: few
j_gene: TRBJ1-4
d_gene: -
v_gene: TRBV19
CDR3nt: TGTGCCAGTAATTCCCGTTACAGCACTAATGAAAAACTGTTTTTT
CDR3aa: CASNSRYSTNEKLFF

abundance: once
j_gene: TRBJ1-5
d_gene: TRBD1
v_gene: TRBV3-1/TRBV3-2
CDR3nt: TGTGCCAGCAGCCAAGGTTCTAGACAGGGGGCTCCGGGTCAGCCCCAGCATTTT
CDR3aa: CASSQGSRQGAPGQPQHF

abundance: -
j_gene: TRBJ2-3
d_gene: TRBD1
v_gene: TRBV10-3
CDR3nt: TGTGCCATCAGCCAACAGGGGGCTAGCACAGATACGCAGTATTTT
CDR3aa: CAISQQGASTDTQYF

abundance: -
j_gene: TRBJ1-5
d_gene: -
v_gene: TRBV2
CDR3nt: TGTGCCAGCAGTTACGCGAATAGCAATCAGCCCCAGCATTTT
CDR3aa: CASSYANSNQPQHF

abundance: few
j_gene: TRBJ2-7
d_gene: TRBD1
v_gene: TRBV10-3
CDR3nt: TGTGCCATCAGTGGAAAATCCGGGACAGCCTACGAGCAGTACTTC
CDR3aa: CAISGKSGTAYEQYF

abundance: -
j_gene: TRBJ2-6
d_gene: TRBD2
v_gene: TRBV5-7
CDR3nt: TGTGCCAGCAGAATGATTCGTGGGCGGGAGTACCCTGGGGCCAACGTCCTGACTTTC
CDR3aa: CASRMIRGREYPGANVLTF

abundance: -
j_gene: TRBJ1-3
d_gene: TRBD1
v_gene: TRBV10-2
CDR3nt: TGCGCCAGCACCCCCTTCAACGAATGGTCAGGGGGCTCTGGAAACACCATATATTTT
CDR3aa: CASTPFNEWSGGSGNTIYF

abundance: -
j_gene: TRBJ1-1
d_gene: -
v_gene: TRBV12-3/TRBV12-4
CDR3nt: TGTGCCAGCAACCGGGAGCTCACTGAAGCTTTCTTT
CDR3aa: CASNRELTEAFF

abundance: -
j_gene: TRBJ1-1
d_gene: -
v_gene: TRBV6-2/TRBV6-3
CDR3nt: TGTGCCAGCAGTATGAGCGCTGAAGCTTTCTTT
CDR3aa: CASSMSAEAFF

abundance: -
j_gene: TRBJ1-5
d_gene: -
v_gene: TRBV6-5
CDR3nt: TGTGCCAGCGCCACGCACAGGGGCAATCAGCCCCAGCATTTT
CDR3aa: CASATHRGNQPQHF

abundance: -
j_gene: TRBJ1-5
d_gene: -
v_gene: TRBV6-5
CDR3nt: TGTGCCAGCAGTTACGCCAGGGGCAATCAGCCCCAGCATTTT
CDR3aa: CASSYARGNQPQHF

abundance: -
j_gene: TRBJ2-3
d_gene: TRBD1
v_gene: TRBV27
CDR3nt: TGTGCCAGCAGTATACTCGGGACAGGGTCCACAGATACGCAGTATTTT
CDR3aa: CASSILGTGSTDTQYF

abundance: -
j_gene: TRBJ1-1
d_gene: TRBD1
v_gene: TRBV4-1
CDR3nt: TGCGCCAGCAGCCTACTCAGGGGGGACACTGAAGCTTTCTTT
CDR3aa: CASSLLRGDTEAFF

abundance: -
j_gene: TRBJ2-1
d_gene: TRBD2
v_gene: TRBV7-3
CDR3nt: TGTGCCAGCAGCGTGGGACTAGCGGGGGGGCTCGGTGAGCAGTTCTTC
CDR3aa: CASSVGLAGGLGEQFF